These 9 T cell receptor beta chains originate from one sample sequenced in a study of blood T cells in healthy people across ages. Then a second PCR, running about 7 to 11 cycles, was carried out with a sample-barcoded 5' primer and a J-beta primer mix. Each CDR3 protein is one row after TCRdb ran MiXCR on the 5' RACE reads. The table lists roughly 1,000,000 distinct CDR3 sequences, almost 25% of them singletons. This sample was also put to use in a study of T cells of mothers and their children.

Sequencing was carried out using blood. These receptors all stem from a girl under 10 years old in good health.

This clonotype has a single count. The genes are TRBV7-2 and TRBJ2-5; 9 bases match TRBD1. The end of the DNA aligns better with TRBJ2-7, so the J call may be wrong. The CDR3 sequence is 15 residues long. Germline CDR1 and CDR2: SGHTA and FQGNSA. In DNA form, the CDR3 reads TGTGCCAGCAGCTTAGGGACAGGGGTACCCCTCGAGCAGTACTTC. Residues: CASSLGTGVPLEQYF.

The rearrangement links TRBV5-4 to TRBJ1-1, with unresolved D. The CDR3 has 13 residues. Germline CDR1 is SGHNT and CDR2 is YYREEE (reference sequence). The V end lost 0 bases, the J end lost 4 bases, and 7 bases lay between the germline ends. CDR3 in amino acids: CASSLGVFTEAFF. DNA for the CDR3: TGTGCCAGCAGCTTGGGGGTGTTCACTGAAGCTTTCTTT.

The chain employs TRBV12-3 or TRBV12-4 and TRBJ2-5; D remains ambiguous. Gene TRBJ2-1 matches the end of the DNA better, so the J call may be wrong. This CDR3 region has 12 residues. The CDR3 spells CASSNVPNEQFF. In DNA form, the CDR3 reads TGTGCCAGCAGTAACGTCCCCAATGAGCAGTTCTTC.

This clonotype was counted only a few times. The rearrangement uses TRBV20-1 and TRBJ2-3, with no clear D. In germline, CDR1 is DFQATT, CDR2 SNEGSKA (reference sequence). The CDR3 totals 16 residues. Trimming shortened V by 6 bases and J by 8 bases, and 27 bases separated the two germline ends. CDR3 loop: CSARSWFGSRSGTQYF. The DNA of the CDR3 is TGCAGTGCCCGAAGTTGGTTTGGATCACGGTCGGGTACGCAGTATTTT.

In its sample, this clonotype was seen a few times. The V call is TRBV20-1, the J call TRBJ2-3, with 13 bases aligning to TRBD2. V trimming: 0 bases; J trimming: 4 bases; junction bases outside the gene matches: 4. CDR1 and CDR2 from the germline V gene are DFQATT and SNEGSKA (reference sequence). The CDR3 loop spans 16 amino acids. For the CDR3, the DNA is TGCAGTGCTAGAGACGCGACTAGCGGGAGGCCAGATACGCAGTATTTT. Protein product: CSARDATSGRPDTQYF.

This clonotype was seen more than once but under ten times. V gene TRBV29-1 combines with J gene TRBJ2-5; 7 bases align to TRBD1. With V trimmed by 5 bases and J by 5 bases, 8 bases remained unmatched. CDR3 length: 13 amino acids. The V gene's germline CDR1 is SQVTM and CDR2 ANQGSEA. The chain's CDR3 is CSVQTGEGETQYF. For the CDR3, the DNA is TGCAGCGTTCAAACAGGGGAAGGCGAGACCCAGTACTTC.

The rearrangement links TRBV28 to TRBJ2-1, with D perhaps given as TRBD1 or TRBD2 (5 bases each). The CDR3 length is 14 residues. V gave up 2 bases and J gave up 5 bases, with 10 bases separating them. From germline, CDR1 is MDHEN and CDR2 SYDVKM. The CDR3 spells CASSLLRGDNEQFF. The DNA of the CDR3 is TGTGCCAGCAGTTTACTGAGAGGGGACAATGAGCAGTTCTTC.

The chain carries TRBV5-1 and TRBJ2-3; TRBD2 is a possible D gene (5 bases). The CDR3 length is 16 residues. V lost 2 bases, J lost 4 bases, and 17 bases lay in between. Germline values: CDR1 SGHRS, CDR2 YFSETQ. The CDR3: CASSLLGVGWADTQYF. CDR3 sequence (DNA): TGCGCCAGCAGCTTACTAGGCGTGGGATGGGCAGATACGCAGTATTTT.

V usage is TRBV2 and J usage is TRBJ1-4; 10 bases fit TRBD1. The CDR3 has 13 residues. Germline V gene lookup returns CDR1 SNHLY and CDR2 FYNNEI. Germline trimming cut 11 bases from V and 8 bases from J; bases unmatched to any gene: 8. The CDR3 sequence is CADRQGAREKLFF. The DNA of the CDR3 is TGTGCCGACAGACAGGGGGCGCGCGAAAAACTGTTTTTT. Full variable domain (missing parts from reference TRBV2 and TRBJ1-4): EPEVTQTPSHQVTQMGQEVILRCVPISNHLYFYWYRQILGQKVEFLVSFYNNEISEKSEIFDDQFSVERPDGSNFTLKIRSTKLEDSAMYFCADRQGAREKLFFGSGTQLSVL.